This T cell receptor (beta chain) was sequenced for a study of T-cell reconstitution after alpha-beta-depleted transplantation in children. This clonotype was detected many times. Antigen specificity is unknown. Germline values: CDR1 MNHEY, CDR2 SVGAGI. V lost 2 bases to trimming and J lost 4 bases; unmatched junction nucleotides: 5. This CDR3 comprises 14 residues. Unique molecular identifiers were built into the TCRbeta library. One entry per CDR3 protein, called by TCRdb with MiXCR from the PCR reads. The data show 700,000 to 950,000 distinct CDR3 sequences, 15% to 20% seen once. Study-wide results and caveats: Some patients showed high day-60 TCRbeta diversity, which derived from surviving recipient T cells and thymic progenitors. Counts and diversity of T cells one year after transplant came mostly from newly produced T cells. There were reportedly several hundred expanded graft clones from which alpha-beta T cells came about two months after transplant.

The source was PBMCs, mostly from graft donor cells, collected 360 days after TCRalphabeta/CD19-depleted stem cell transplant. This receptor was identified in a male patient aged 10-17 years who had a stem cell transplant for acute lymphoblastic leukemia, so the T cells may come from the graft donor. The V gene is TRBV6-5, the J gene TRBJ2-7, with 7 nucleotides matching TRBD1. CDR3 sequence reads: CASSYEGAVYEQYF. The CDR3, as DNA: TGTGCCAGCAGTTACGAGGGGGCGGTTTACGAGCAGTACTTC.